The 7 T cell receptor beta chains presented below share a single source sample, sequenced in a study of T cell clones after liver transplantation. Profiled with immunoSEQ multiplex PCR; TCRdb holds only in-frame clones, not every one. The sample carries about 17,000 clones, approximately 80% recorded once. Here the sequenced sample was CD8+ T cells from blood, taken around 48 months after liver transplant. These receptor sequences come from a human patient who received a liver transplant. Some T cells could come from the graft donor.

The genes are TRBV2 and TRBJ1-4; D gene ambiguous. Between the trimmed V and J ends, which lost 3 bases and 6 bases, there was a span of 23 bases. The CDR3 length is 18 residues. Germline CDR1 is SNHLY and CDR2 is FYNNEI. The CDR3 nucleotides read TGTGCCAGCAGTGAGGAGGGTTGGATGATGGGTCATGATGAAAAACTGTTTTTT. Encoded protein: CASSEEGWMMGHDEKLFF.

The J gene is TRBJ2-7, the V gene TRBV5-6, with 8 bases lining up with TRBD1. The V gene's germline CDR1 is SGHDT and CDR2 YYEEEE. This CDR3 contains 13 residues. V trimming: 2 bases; J trimming: 5 bases; junction bases outside the gene matches: 3. The CDR3 here is CASSFQGAHEQYF. CDR3 coding DNA: TGTGCCAGCAGCTTCCAGGGGGCCCACGAGCAGTACTTC.

This chain joins TRBV7-6 and TRBJ2-5; D uncertain. Between the trimmed V and J ends, which lost 2 bases and 5 bases, there was a span of 15 bases. The CDR3 is 15 residues long. The germline gives CDR1 SGHVS, CDR2 FNYEAQ. CDR3 in DNA: TGTGCCAGCAGCTTATTCCTACTTCCAAATGAGACCCAGTACTTC. Its protein product is CASSLFLLPNETQYF.

CDR3 nucleotide sequence: TGCGCGCCAGCTCTCGAAAATGAGCAGTTCTTC. The encoded protein is CAPALENEQFF. V usage is TRBV4-3 and J usage is TRBJ2-1; D is uncertain. The CDR3 is 11 amino acids. Germline V lookup: CDR1 LGHNA, CDR2 YSLEER.

This clone was recorded once. The CDR3 loop is CASSLKSGGYEQYF. The CDR3 DNA reads TGTGCCAGCAGCTTAAAATCCGGTGGATACGAGCAGTACTTC. The chain joins TRBV7-2 to TRBJ2-7; D ambiguous. Germline lookup yields CDR1 SGHTA and CDR2 FQGNSA. CDR3 size: 14 residues. Deletions cut 2 bases from V and 4 bases from J, with 12 bases between.

This clone was seen more than once but under ten times. The chain combines TRBV7-2 with TRBJ2-2; the D is unclear. CDR3 length equals 11 residues. Germline loops: CDR1 SGHTA, CDR2 FQGNSA. V gave up 2 bases and J gave up 7 bases, with 2 bases separating them. This CDR3 is CASSLSGELFF. As DNA, the CDR3 is TGTGCCAGCAGCTTAAGCGGGGAGCTGTTTTTT. The full variable domain, with the rest looked up from reference TRBV7-2 and TRBJ2-2, is GAGVSQSPSNKVTEKGKDVELRCDPISGHTALYWYRQSLGQGLEFLIYFQGNSAPDKSGLPSDRFSAERTGGSVSTLTIQRTQQEDSAVYLCASSLSGELFFGEGSRLTVL.

To note about this clone: Other DNA sequences in this sample translate to the same CDR3. The J gene is TRBJ1-5, the V gene TRBV9; D unclear. Germline CDR1 is SGDLS and CDR2 is YYNGEE. Trimming took 3 bases from V and 2 from J, leaving 9 bases between them. The CDR3 totals 14 residues. The CDR3, as DNA: TGTGCCAGCAGCGATGGCCTTGGCAATCAGCCCCAGCATTTT. Protein: CASSDGLGNQPQHF.